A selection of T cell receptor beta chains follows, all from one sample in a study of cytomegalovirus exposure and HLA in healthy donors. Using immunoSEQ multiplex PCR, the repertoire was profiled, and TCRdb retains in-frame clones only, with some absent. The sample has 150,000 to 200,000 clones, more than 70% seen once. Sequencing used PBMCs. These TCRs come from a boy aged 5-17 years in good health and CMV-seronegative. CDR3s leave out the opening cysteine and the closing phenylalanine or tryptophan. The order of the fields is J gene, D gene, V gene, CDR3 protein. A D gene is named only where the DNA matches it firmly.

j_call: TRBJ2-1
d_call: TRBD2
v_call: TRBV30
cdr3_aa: AWSALAGGNEQF

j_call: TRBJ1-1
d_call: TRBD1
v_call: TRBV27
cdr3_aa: ASIPRGDREAF

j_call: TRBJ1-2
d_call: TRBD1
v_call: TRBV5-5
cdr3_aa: ASSSNQAGGSVGYT

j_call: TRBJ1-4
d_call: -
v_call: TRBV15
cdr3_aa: ATSRDRNSVYEKLF

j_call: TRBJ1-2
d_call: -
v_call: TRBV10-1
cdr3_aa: ASSPGLQNYGYT

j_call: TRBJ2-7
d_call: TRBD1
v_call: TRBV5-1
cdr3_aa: ASSPTGGEQY

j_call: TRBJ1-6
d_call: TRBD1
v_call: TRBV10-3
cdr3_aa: AISEATGRNSPLH

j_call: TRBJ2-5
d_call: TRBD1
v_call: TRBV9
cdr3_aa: ASSVGTGAQETQY

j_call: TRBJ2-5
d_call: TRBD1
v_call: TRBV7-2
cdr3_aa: ASSPLRDRAEETQY

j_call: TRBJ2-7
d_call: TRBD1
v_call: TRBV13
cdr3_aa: ASSLGGQVPYEQY

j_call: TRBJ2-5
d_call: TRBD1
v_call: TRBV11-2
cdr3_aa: ASRTGETQY

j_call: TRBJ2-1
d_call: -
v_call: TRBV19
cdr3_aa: ASSITAGRGEQF

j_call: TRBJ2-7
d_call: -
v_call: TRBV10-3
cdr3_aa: AIRSPAGLDEQY

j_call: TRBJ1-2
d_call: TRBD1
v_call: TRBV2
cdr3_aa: ASSEAEGADYGYT

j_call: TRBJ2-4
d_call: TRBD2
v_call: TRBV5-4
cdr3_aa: ASSLELAGNIQY

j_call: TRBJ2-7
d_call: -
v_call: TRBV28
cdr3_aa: ASTLGDTFGVSYEQY

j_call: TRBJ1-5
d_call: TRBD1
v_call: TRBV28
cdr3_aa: ASIRGQGNLFPNQPQH

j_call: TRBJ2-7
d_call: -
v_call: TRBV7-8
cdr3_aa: ASSLALLGGEQY

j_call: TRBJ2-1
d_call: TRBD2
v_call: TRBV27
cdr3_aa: ASSLLPSGSLNEQF

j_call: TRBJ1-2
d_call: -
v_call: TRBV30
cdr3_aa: AWSVSVVAGYGYT

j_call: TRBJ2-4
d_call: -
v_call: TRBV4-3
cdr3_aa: ASSQDIPALAKNIQY

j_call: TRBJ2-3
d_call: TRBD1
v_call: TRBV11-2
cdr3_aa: ASSLGAGGSDTQY

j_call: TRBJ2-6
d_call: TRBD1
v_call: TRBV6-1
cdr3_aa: ASRTGAGANVLT

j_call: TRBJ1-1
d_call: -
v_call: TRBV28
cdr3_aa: ASRGQPLNTEAF

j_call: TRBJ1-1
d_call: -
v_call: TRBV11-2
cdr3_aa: ASSPTGRSFEAF

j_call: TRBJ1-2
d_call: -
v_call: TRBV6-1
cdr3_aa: ASSEPQGGNYGYT

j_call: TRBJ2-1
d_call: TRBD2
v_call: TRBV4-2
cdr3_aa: ASSLGLAGYLTHEQF

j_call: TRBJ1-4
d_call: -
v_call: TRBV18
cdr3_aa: ASSPPGGSVQEKLF

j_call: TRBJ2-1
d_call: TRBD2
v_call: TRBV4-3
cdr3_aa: ASSQASGARGDNEQF

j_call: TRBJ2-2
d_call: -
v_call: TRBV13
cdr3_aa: ASSPRAVPGDTGELF

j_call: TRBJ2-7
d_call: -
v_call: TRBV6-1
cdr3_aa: ASSVGYEQY

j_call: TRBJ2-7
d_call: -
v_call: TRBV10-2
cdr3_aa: ASGWGGGGTYEQY

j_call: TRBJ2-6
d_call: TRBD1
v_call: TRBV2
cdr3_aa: ASREQGAGANVLT

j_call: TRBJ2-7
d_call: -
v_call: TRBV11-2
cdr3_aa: ASSLVFGSGAATYEQY

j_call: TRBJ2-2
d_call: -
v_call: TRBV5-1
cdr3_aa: ASRGTPNTGELF

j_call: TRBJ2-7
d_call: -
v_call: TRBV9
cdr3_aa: ASSVHRDTYEQY

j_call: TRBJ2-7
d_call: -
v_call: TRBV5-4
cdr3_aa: ASSATGHIYEQY

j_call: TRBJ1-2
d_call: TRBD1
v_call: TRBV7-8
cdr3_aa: ASSLTPGQTNYGYT

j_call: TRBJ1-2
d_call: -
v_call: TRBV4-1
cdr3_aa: ASSQEMSGYT

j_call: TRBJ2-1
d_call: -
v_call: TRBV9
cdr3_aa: ASSVDTGGLLLNEQF

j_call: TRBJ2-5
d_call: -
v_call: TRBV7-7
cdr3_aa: ASSLVLAIQETQY

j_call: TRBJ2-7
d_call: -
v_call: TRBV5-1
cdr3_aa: ASSWGHQYEQY